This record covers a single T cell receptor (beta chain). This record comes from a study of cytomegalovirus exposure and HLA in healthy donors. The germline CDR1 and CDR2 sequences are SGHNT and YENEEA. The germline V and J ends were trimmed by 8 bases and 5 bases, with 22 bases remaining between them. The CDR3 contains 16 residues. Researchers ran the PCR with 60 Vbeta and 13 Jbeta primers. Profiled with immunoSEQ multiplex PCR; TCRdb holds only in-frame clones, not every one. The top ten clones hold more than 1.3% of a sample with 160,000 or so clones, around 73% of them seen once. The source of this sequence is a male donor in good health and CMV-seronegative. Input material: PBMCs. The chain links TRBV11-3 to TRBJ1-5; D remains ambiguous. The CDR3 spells CASPREPLCWDQPQHF. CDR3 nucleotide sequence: TGTGCCAGCCCGAGGGAGCCACTATGCTGGGATCAGCCCCAGCATTTT.